Listed here are 28 T cell receptor beta chains from one sample, sequenced in a study of human T cells and chemical hapten exposure. This sample's time point: patch test 2, 6 weeks after DPC sensitization. Indicated treatment: therapeutic diphenylcyclopropenone sensitization with weekly scalp DPC. TCRdb re-called the RACE reads through MiXCR, storing one row per CDR3 protein. Of just over 350,000 distinct CDR3 sequences listed, over 6% are singletons. The sequenced sample was whole blood, obtained in connection with sensitization to the hapten diphenylcyclopropenone (DPC). The receptor source for this set is a woman aged 18-30 years with alopecia areata. Some clones in this sample may be carry-over from other donors' samples.

This clonotype has ten or more counts. The chain has TRBV6-2 or TRBV6-3 and TRBJ1-5; no reliable D call. Germline values: CDR1 MNHEY, CDR2 SVGEGT. The CDR3 runs to 13 residues. Trimming cost V 5 bases and J 0 bases, with 5 bases left between them. In DNA, the CDR3 is TGTGCCAGCAGTCAACCTAGCAATCAGCCCCAGCATTTT. Translation: CASSQPSNQPQHF.

This clonotype appeared a few times. V is TRBV5-1 and J is TRBJ2-7; TRBD1 matches at 10 bases. The CDR3 runs 15 residues. With V trimmed by 2 bases and J by 1 base, 3 bases remained unmatched. Germline V lookup: CDR1 SGHRS, CDR2 YFSETQ. CDR3 nucleotide sequence: TGCGCCAGCAGCTTCGGACAGGGGGTATCCTACGAGCAGTACTTC. It translates to CASSFGQGVSYEQYF.

In this sample, this clonotype turned up many times. CDR3: CASSPGTGRTGELFF. CDR3 nucleotide sequence: TGCGCCAGCAGCCCGGGGACAGGGAGGACCGGGGAGCTGTTTTTT. The chain carries TRBV4-1 and TRBJ2-2, with 9 bases identical to TRBD1. After removal of 4 bases from V and 5 bases from J, the junction contained 5 bases not matched to a gene. The CDR3 is made up of 15 amino acids. Germline assignment: CDR1 MGHRA and CDR2 YSYEKL.

This chain joins TRBV12-3 or TRBV12-4 and TRBJ2-3; weak D call: TRBD1 (5 bases). Trimming stripped 6 bases from V and 2 bases from J, with 18 bases between. The CDR3 contains 16 residues. CDR3 nucleotides: TGTGCCAGCAGGGAGACAGCAAGTAGGTCCACAGATACGCAGTATTTT. Its translation: CASRETASRSTDTQYF.

This sequence joins TRBV4-1 and TRBJ2-4; D remains ambiguous. Trimming took off 8 bases at V and 0 bases at J, with 8 bases between the two ends. There are 13 residues in the CDR3. Germline V gene lookup returns CDR1 MGHRA and CDR2 YSYEKL. CDR3 sequence reads: CASLGVAKNIQYF. The CDR3 bases are TGCGCCAGCCTAGGAGTAGCCAAAAACATTCAGTACTTC.

In this sample, this clonotype turned up a few times. This chain connects TRBV4-3 to TRBJ2-4; possibly TRBD1 for D (5 bases). V dropped 0 bases and J dropped 0 bases, with 9 bases sitting between them. Germline V gene sequence: CDR1 LGHNA, CDR2 YSLEER. This CDR3 is built from 16 residues. The CDR3 DNA reads TGCGCCAGCAGCCAAGATTTGGGGCTAGCCAAAAACATTCAGTACTTC. It codes for CASSQDLGLAKNIQYF.

V and J are TRBV20-1 and TRBJ2-5, with D unclear. Trimming removed 4 bases from V and 3 bases from J, with 12 bases in between. This CDR3 spans 13 amino acids. Per the germline V gene, CDR1 is DFQATT and CDR2 is SNEGSKA (reference sequence). CDR3 in amino acids: CSANGRIEETQYF. CDR3 nucleotide sequence: TGCAGTGCTAACGGCAGAATTGAAGAGACCCAGTACTTC.

This clonotype occurred many times. The chain employs TRBV29-1 and TRBJ1-6; D is unresolved. Germline CDR1 SQVTM, CDR2 ANQGSEA. The CDR3 loop spans 13 amino acids. Trimming pared 3 bases from V and 4 bases from J, leaving 7 bases between. CDR3 protein: CSVETGYNSPLHF. The CDR3 DNA sequence: TGCAGCGTTGAGACTGGGTATAATTCACCCCTCCACTTT.

This clonotype was counted a few times. The chain combines TRBV14 with TRBJ1-1; possibly TRBD1 for D (5 bases). The ends were cut back, 5 bases at V and 2 bases at J, with 12 bases in the middle. This CDR3 is built from 14 residues. Germline loops: CDR1 SGHDN, CDR2 FVKESK. As DNA, the CDR3 is TGTGCCAGCAGCACTAGGGACCAAAACACTGAAGCTTTCTTT. Protein: CASSTRDQNTEAFF.

The sample holds many counts of this clonotype. The chain combines TRBV7-9 with TRBJ2-3; 7 bases agree with TRBD2. Germline assignment: CDR1 SEHNR and CDR2 FQNEAQ (reference sequence). V lost 5 bases, J lost 5 bases, and 13 bases stayed unmatched. This CDR3 contains 16 residues. CDR3 nucleotides: TGTGCCAGCAGCCCTCGCAGCGGGGAGGCCTTAGATACGCAGTATTTT. Translation gives CASSPRSGEALDTQYF.

The chain employs TRBV6-2 or TRBV6-3 and TRBJ1-2, with D perhaps matching TRBD1 (5 bases). Germline CDR1 reads MNHEY; CDR2 reads SVGEGT. The CDR3 has 14 residues. V was pared by 6 bases and J by 8 bases, with 19 bases between. The DNA for the CDR3 is TGTGCCAGCAGAAAAACAGGCAGCGGCTACGGCTACACCTTC. It translates to CASRKTGSGYGYTF.

Ten or more counts support this clonotype. The V and J genes are TRBV29-1 and TRBJ1-2; 7 positions agree with TRBD1. Germline-derived CDR1 and CDR2 are SQVTM and ANQGSEA. The CDR3 is 14 amino acids. V shed 7 bases and J 2 bases; nucleotides not matched to a gene: 10. This CDR3 reads CSASGTETNYGYTF. CDR3 nucleotides: TGCAGCGCTTCCGGGACAGAAACCAACTATGGCTACACCTTC. The full variable domain, rest sourced from reference TRBV29-1 and TRBJ1-2, is SAVISQKPSRDICQRGTSLTIQCQVDSQVTMMFWYRQQPGQSLTLIATANQGSEATYESGFVIDKFPISRPNLTFSTLTVSNMSPEDSSIYLCSASGTETNYGYTFGSGTRLTVV.

This clonotype was detected many times. The chain carries TRBV3-1 and TRBJ1-4; possibly TRBD1 for D (5 bases). Germline CDR1 is LGHDT and CDR2 is YNNKEL (reference sequence). The V and J ends lost 3 bases and 4 bases respectively, with 27 bases between them. This CDR3 is 20 amino acids long. For the CDR3, the DNA is TGTGCCAGCAGCCAGTTTCGCGGGACTCCCGAAATCAAAGTTAATGAAAAACTGTTTTTT. It codes for CASSQFRGTPEIKVNEKLFF. The whole variable domain, filled in from reference TRBV3-1 and TRBJ1-4, reads DTAVSQTPKYLVTQMGNDKSIKCEQNLGHDTMYWYKQDSKKFLKIMFSYNNKELIINETVPNRFSPKSPDKAHLNLHINSLELGDSAVYFCASSQFRGTPEIKVNEKLFFGSGTQLSVL.

This clonotype turned up a few times. The rearrangement links TRBV24-1 to TRBJ2-2; 9 bases agree with TRBD1. V lost 9 bases, J lost 1 base, and 5 bases stayed unmatched. This CDR3 spans 15 amino acids. Germline lookup yields CDR1 KGHDR and CDR2 SFDVKD. CDR3 region: CATRTGELNTGELFF. The CDR3 coding sequence is TGTGCCACCCGGACAGGGGAACTGAACACCGGGGAGCTGTTTTTT.

This clonotype has only a few counts. V is TRBV3-1 and J is TRBJ2-3, with D tentatively TRBD1 or TRBD2 (5 bases each). The V gene's germline CDR1 is LGHDT and CDR2 YNNKEL (reference sequence). V shed 5 bases and J shed 6 bases, with 15 bases lying between them. CDR3 length equals 14 residues. The CDR3 DNA reads TGTGCCAGCAGCGGGGCAGGGAGCGTTGATACGCAGTATTTT. It yields the protein CASSGAGSVDTQYF.

V gene TRBV9 combines with J gene TRBJ2-3, with D tentatively TRBD1 (6 bases). V lost 5 bases and J 6 bases, leaving 16 bases between the germline ends. Germline CDR1 is SGDLS and CDR2 is YYNGEE. The CDR3 runs to 14 residues. The CDR3 nucleotides are TGTGCCAGCAGTTTAACCGGGACAAGGGATACGCAGTATTTT. It specifies CASSLTGTRDTQYF. The full variable domain, completed using reference TRBV9 and TRBJ2-3, is DSGVTQTPKHLITATGQRVTLRCSPRSGDLSVYWYQQSLDQGLQFLIQYYNGEERAKGNILERFSAQQFPDLHSELNLSSLELGDSALYFCASSLTGTRDTQYFGPGTRLTVL.

The chain carries TRBV6-6 and TRBJ1-3; 8 positions match TRBD1. CDR3 length: 15 residues. CDR1 is MNHNY and CDR2 is SVGAGI in the germline V gene (reference sequence). With V trimmed by 0 bases and J by 2 bases, 0 bases remained unmatched. CDR3 protein: CASSYSGQAGNTIYF. Written as DNA, the CDR3 is TGTGCCAGCAGTTACTCGGGACAGGCTGGAAACACCATATATTTT.

This clonotype was recorded at least ten times. V and J are TRBV4-2 and TRBJ1-1, with 7 bases fitting TRBD1. Germline V CDR1 and CDR2: LGHNA, YNFKEQ. CDR3 length: 18 amino acids. Trimming removed 0 bases from V and 3 bases from J; junction bases left unmatched: 13. This chain's CDR3 is CASSQDVTGHVGDTEAFF. CDR3 DNA sequence: TGTGCCAGCAGCCAAGATGTGACAGGGCATGTAGGGGACACTGAAGCTTTCTTT.

V usage is TRBV29-1 and J usage is TRBJ2-3; perhaps TRBD2 as D (5 bases). The germline CDR1 and CDR2 sequences are SQVTM and ANQGSEA. Trimming cost V 0 bases and J 9 bases, with 10 bases left between them. This CDR3 is built from 12 residues. The CDR3 DNA follows: TGCAGCGTTGAAGACGGGAAAGGGACGCAGTATTTT. This sequence encodes CSVEDGKGTQYF.

This clonotype came up a few times. This chain links TRBV3-1 with TRBJ1-2; 7 nucleotides line up with TRBD1. Germline V gene data show CDR1 as LGHDT and CDR2 as YNNKEL (reference sequence). After removal of 1 base from V and 5 bases from J, the junction contained 7 bases not matched to a gene. The CDR3 loop spans 15 amino acids. As DNA, the CDR3 is TGTGCCAGCAGCCAAGTTTCGACAGGGAGGTATGGCTACACCTTC. This sequence encodes CASSQVSTGRYGYTF.

The sample holds many counts of this clonotype. The chain recombines TRBV20-1 with TRBJ2-7; D perhaps matches TRBD1 (5 bases). Germline V lookup: CDR1 DFQATT, CDR2 SNEGSKA (reference sequence). Trimming took off 5 bases at V and 2 bases at J, with 13 bases between the two ends. The CDR3 sequence is 13 residues long. CDR3: CSARRGQAYEQYF. In DNA form, the CDR3 reads TGCAGTGCTCGAAGGGGCCAGGCCTACGAGCAGTACTTC.

This clonotype was found a few times. The chain links TRBV5-4 to TRBJ1-4, with 9 positions matching TRBD1. J gave up 7 bases and V 4 bases, and 8 bases lay outside the gene matches. Germline CDR1 and CDR2: SGHNT and YYREEE (reference sequence). The CDR3 length is 15 residues. For the CDR3, the DNA is TGTGCCAGCAGCAAGGACAGGGGAGAGGGTGAAAAACTGTTTTTT. This codes for CASSKDRGEGEKLFF.

This clonotype was counted between two and nine times. V and J are TRBV6-6 and TRBJ1-5, with TRBD1 matching over 8 bases. This CDR3 has 16 residues. The germline V gene encodes CDR1 MNHNY and CDR2 SVGAGI (reference sequence). Unmatched junction bases numbered 2, after V lost 0 bases and J lost 1 base. CDR3 nucleotide sequence: TGTGCCAGCAGTTACTCTCAGGGGGCGAGCAATCAGCCCCAGCATTTT. Protein: CASSYSQGASNQPQHF.

In this sample, this clonotype turned up a few times. The chain uses TRBV19 and TRBJ2-1; TRBD2 matches at 11 bases. The CDR3 is 16 residues long. The germline CDR1 and CDR2 sequences are LNHDA and SQIVND (reference sequence). V dropped 5 bases and J dropped 8; count of bases not matched to a gene: 11. CDR3 sequence: CASSPREVAGGHEQFF. The CDR3 DNA sequence: TGTGCCAGTAGTCCCCGGGAAGTAGCGGGGGGGCATGAGCAGTTCTTC.

This clonotype showed up just a few times. CDR3 bases: TGCAGTGCGAAGAGAGGGCGGGGGGCCTCCTACGAGCAGTACTTC. Protein product: CSAKRGRGASYEQYF. The genes are TRBV20-1 and TRBJ2-7; TRBD2 matches at 8 bases. Per germline, CDR1 DFQATT and CDR2 SNEGSKA (reference sequence). The CDR3 loop spans 15 amino acids. Germline trimming cut 6 bases from V and 0 bases from J; bases unmatched to any gene: 10.

There are many counts of this clonotype. The chain is built from TRBV2 and TRBJ2-1; 11 bases fit TRBD1. Germline trimming cut 10 bases from V and 9 bases from J; bases unmatched to any gene: 20. The germline V gene encodes CDR1 SNHLY and CDR2 FYNNEI. The length of the CDR3 is 17 residues. CDR3 loop: CATPGWTGGVPGGEQFF. The CDR3 DNA sequence: TGTGCCACCCCGGGCTGGACAGGGGGCGTCCCGGGGGGTGAGCAGTTCTTC.

This chain connects TRBV10-3 to TRBJ1-2; D gene unclear. This CDR3 comprises 12 residues. Germline V CDR1 and CDR2: ENHRY, SYGVKD. V was cut by 2 bases and J by 4 bases, with 5 bases left in between. For the CDR3, the DNA is TGTGCCATCAGTGAGACTATCTATGGCTACACCTTC. This codes for CAISETIYGYTF.

This clonotype was detected ten times or more. The V gene is TRBV7-2, the J gene TRBJ2-5; D possibly corresponds to TRBD2 (7 bases). There are 17 residues in the CDR3. Germline V lookup: CDR1 SGHTA, CDR2 FQGNSA. Trimming removed 4 bases at V and 9 bases at J, with 27 bases between. CDR3 sequence reads: CASSSPNREGGLGAQYF. The CDR3 region has the DNA TGTGCCAGCAGCTCGCCCAACAGGGAGGGGGGCCTTGGAGCCCAGTACTTC.